This section outlines one T cell receptor beta chain sequence together with its context. This sample is part of a study of CD8 T cells in Susac syndrome. CDR1 SNHLY and CDR2 FYNNEI come from the germline V gene. The CDR3 extends over 16 amino acids. Between the trimmed V and J ends, which lost 8 bases and 5 bases, there was a span of 21 bases. It was with random hexamers that roughly 0.5 to 1 ug RNA was reverse transcribed. From the immunoSEQ multiplex PCR reads, TCRdb called clonotypes with MiXCR, one entry per CDR3 protein. The sample yields roughly 120,000 distinct CDR3 sequences, 85% to 95% seen once.

Input material: CD8+ T cells from PBMCs. This sequence was found in a human donor with multiple sclerosis. The V call is TRBV2, the J call TRBJ2-2; D tentatively reads TRBD1 or TRBD2 (5 bases each). CDR3 amino acids: CASGFEGPPETGELFF. The CDR3 DNA reads TGTGCCAGCGGCTTTGAGGGACCACCGGAGACCGGGGAGCTGTTTTTT.